The source of this TCR beta chain is a study of T cells expressing NK-cell markers. Study-level points and caveats: Unclear, still, was the HCMV specificity of the expanded NKG2C+ T cell clones. Of CD8+ T cells, 1.0-7.0% belonged to dominant NKG2C+ clonotypes in five to seven donors. Where several donors were concerned, these clonotypes also led the CD3+CD56-NKG2C+ fraction.

Germline V CDR1 and CDR2: MNHEY, SMNVEV (reference sequence). CDR3 length equals 15 residues. A note on this clonotype: Its antigen is still unknown.

TCRdb re-analyzed the 5' RACE reads; it lists each CDR3 protein once, without DNA. This sample's table has some 390,000 distinct CDR3 sequences. The J gene is TRBJ2-2, the V gene TRBV27. Sequencing input: blood T cells: a sorted CD56 or NKG2C T cell subset, CD4+ or CD8+ T cells, or bulk PBMC T cells (not recorded which). The TCR comes from a woman between 45 and 65 years old in good health. The CDR3 sequence is CASSLFGRTTGELFF.